This T cell receptor beta chain was captured by sequencing in a study of patients and donors after allogeneic stem cell transplantation. The CDR3 totals 14 residues. With 4 bases clipped from V and 4 bases from J, the junction kept 7 bases outside the gene matches. The germline gives CDR1 SGHKS, CDR2 YYEKEE (reference sequence). TCRdb used MiXCR to reprocess the RT-PCR reads, holding one entry per CDR3 protein. Here the sample spans over 150,000 distinct CDR3 sequences, 25% to 35% being singletons. The source material was blood, either unsorted or a sorted T cell fraction (not recorded which). V usage is TRBV5-5 and J usage is TRBJ2-7; 8 bases agree with TRBD2. This clonotype originated in a human donor who was either an allogeneic HSCT recipient or a stem cell or donor lymphocyte infusion donor (not recorded which). It is not recorded whose cells these are; they may come from a transplant donor. CDR3 region: CASSPAGGDYEQYF. The CDR3 DNA reads as TGTGCCAGCAGCCCGGCGGGAGGCGATTACGAGCAGTACTTC.